The T cell receptor (beta chain) described here comes from a study of blood T cell repertoires in COVID-19. Study context: Acute and convalescent COVID-19 specimens originated in the United States, Italy and Spain.

Original processing notes: Amplifying reference gene primers gave estimates of nucleated cell counts. The method was immunoSEQ multiplex PCR; TCRdb's version includes in-frame clones alone and lacks a portion of them. V, J and clone size were drawn from that table, and D and trimming were deduced from the DNA. The data contain about 220,000 clones, approximately 86% of them seen just once; the ten biggest clones take up approximately 4%. The CDR3 extends over 13 amino acids. The germline V and J ends were trimmed by 6 bases and 0 bases, with 6 bases remaining between them. Germline V CDR1 and CDR2: SEHNR, FQNEAQ (reference sequence).

Sequenced: peripheral blood. This chain links TRBV7-9 with TRBJ1-5; no reliable D call. This receptor was identified in a woman of 80 years or more with acute or convalescent COVID-19. In nucleotides, the CDR3 is TGTGCCAGCAGTTATAATAGCAATCAGCCCCAGCATTTT. Protein product: CASSYNSNQPQHF.